The source of this T cell receptor (beta chain) is a study of technical replicates of blood from a few donors. Per germline, CDR1 KGHSH and CDR2 LQKENI. The CDR3 consists of 15 residues. The junction had 3 bases not matched to a gene; V was cut back by 2 bases and J by 5 bases. Repertoires were generated with immunoSEQ multiplex PCR, while TCRdb's copy carries only in-frame clones and drops some. The sample yields about 53,000 clones, around 84% seen once. The sample comprised PBMCs. The sequence was collected from a human donor in good health. Some clones in this sample may be carry-over from other donors' samples. This chain links TRBV18 with TRBJ2-5; 12 bases line up with TRBD1. The CDR3 spells CASSPGTGGLETQYF. The DNA for the CDR3 is TGTGCCAGCTCACCAGGGACAGGGGGCTTGGAGACCCAGTACTTC.